Presented here are 9 T cell receptor beta chains from one specimen sequenced in a study of cytomegalovirus exposure and HLA in healthy donors. Researchers ran the PCR with 60 Vbeta and 13 Jbeta primers. Profiling relied on immunoSEQ multiplex PCR, and the TCRdb table lists in-frame clones only, not all of them. The sample holds 130,000 to 150,000 clones, under 80% seen once. Sequencing was done on a sample of PBMCs. The source is a male donor in good health and CMV-seronegative.

For the CDR3, the DNA is TGTGCCAGCAGTATTGGTCAGGGGCAACAGCCCCAGCATTTT. Encoded protein: CASSIGQGQQPQHF. This chain links TRBV27 with TRBJ1-5; TRBD1 is a possible D gene (6 bases). The CDR3 has 14 amino acids. CDR1 and CDR2 (germline): MNHEY, SMNVEV (reference sequence). Trimming shortened V by 5 bases and J by 7 bases, and 15 bases separated the two germline ends.

In this sample, this clone turned up a few times. The chain carries TRBV9 and TRBJ1-1; 7 bases line up with TRBD1. The germline CDR1 and CDR2 sequences are SGDLS and YYNGEE. This CDR3 contains 15 residues. Trimming at V came to 0 bases and at J to 1 base, leaving 3 bases not matched to a gene. As DNA, the CDR3 is TGTGCCAGCAGCGTAGGGGGACAGAGGAACACTGAAGCTTTCTTT. Translated, it gives CASSVGGQRNTEAFF.

This chain links TRBV9 with TRBJ1-1, with 12 positions matching TRBD1. Germline V lookup: CDR1 SGDLS, CDR2 YYNGEE. The ends lost 3 bases at V and 6 bases at J; junction bases unmatched: 6. CDR3 length: 15 amino acids. The CDR3 here is CASSDGTGGRPEAFF. The DNA for the CDR3 is TGTGCCAGCAGCGATGGGACAGGGGGCAGACCTGAAGCTTTCTTT. The full variable domain, with the rest looked up from reference TRBV9 and TRBJ1-1, is DSGVTQTPKHLITATGQRVTLRCSPRSGDLSVYWYQQSLDQGLQFLIQYYNGEERAKGNILERFSAQQFPDLHSELNLSSLELGDSALYFCASSDGTGGRPEAFFGQGTRLTVV.

V usage is TRBV5-1 and J usage is TRBJ1-4, with D unclear. The V and J ends lost 3 bases and 0 bases respectively, with 9 bases between them. This CDR3 is 15 amino acids long. Germline V CDR1 and CDR2: SGHRS, YFSETQ. CDR3 bases: TGCGCCAGCAGCTCGGGGAGCGCAACTAATGAAAAACTGTTTTTT. This gives the protein CASSSGSATNEKLFF. The variable domain in full, with the rest retrieved from reference TRBV5-1 and TRBJ1-4, is KAGVTQTPRYLIKTRGQQVTLSCSPISGHRSVSWYQQTPGQGLQFLFEYFSETQRNKGNFPGRFSGRQFSNSRSEMNVSTLELGDSALYLCASSSGSATNEKLFFGSGTQLSVL.

This sequence joins TRBV29-1 and TRBJ2-5; tentatively, D is TRBD1 (6 bases). The end of the DNA fits TRBJ2-7 better, so the J call may be wrong. The germline V gene encodes CDR1 SQVTM and CDR2 ANQGSEA. This CDR3 comprises 15 residues. The CDR3 nucleotides read TGCAGCGTTGAAGGAAATCAGGGGAATTTCCGCGAGCAGTACTTC. Translation gives CSVEGNQGNFREQYF.

The CDR3 here is CASSPIAGGSNQPQHF. DNA of the CDR3: TGCGCCAGCAGCCCGATAGCGGGCGGTAGCAATCAGCCCCAGCATTTT. This sequence joins TRBV5-1 and TRBJ1-5, with D uncertain. The CDR3 is made up of 16 amino acids. V was shortened by 4 bases and J by 0 bases, with 14 bases between the two germline ends. Germline V gene data show CDR1 as SGHRS and CDR2 as YFSETQ.

This chain links TRBV6-5 with TRBJ2-7; 8 bases agree with TRBD1. V lost 7 bases to trimming and J lost 4 bases; unmatched junction nucleotides: 9. The CDR3 totals 14 residues. Germline V gene sequence: CDR1 MNHEY, CDR2 SVGAGI. Here the CDR3 reads CASKIGTGPYEQYF. The CDR3 bases are TGTGCCAGCAAAATTGGGACAGGACCGTACGAGCAGTACTTC.

This clone occurred once. The CDR3, as DNA: TGTGCCAGCAGGAAAACAGGGGGCAACACCGGGGAGCTGTTTTTT. Translating it yields CASRKTGGNTGELFF. This chain connects TRBV6-1 to TRBJ2-2; 9 bases are a match to TRBD1. Germline V gene data show CDR1 as MNHNS and CDR2 as SASEGT. CDR3 size: 15 residues. V was pared by 6 bases and J by 2 bases, with 4 bases of the junction left unmatched.

A single count supports this clone. The CDR3, as DNA: TGTGCCAGTAGTGATCGGGACAGGGTCTACAATGAGCAGTTCTTC. It is translated as CASSDRDRVYNEQFF. V gene TRBV19 combines with J gene TRBJ2-1, with 9 bases that match TRBD1. The trim removed 5 bases at V and 3 bases at J, leaving 5 bases unmatched. This CDR3 comprises 15 residues. Germline CDR1 reads LNHDA; CDR2 reads SQIVND (reference sequence).